This passage covers 32 T cell receptor beta chains from one sample sequenced in a study of T cells in Graves' hyperthyroidism and ophthalmopathy. Amplification of TCR beta CDR3 regions was performed using RNA transcripts as template. TCR CDR3 underwent first-round RT-PCR with the HTBI primer set. A single record per CDR3 protein comes from TCRdb applying MiXCR to the multiplex PCR reads. The sample includes around 340,000 distinct CDR3 sequences, 15% to 20% of them seen just once. The sample consisted of blood. The source is a woman between 50 and 59 years old with Graves' hyperthyroidism.

Remarks on this clonotype: Mismatch with germline at one junction end may stem from a read error. This sequence joins TRBV14 and TRBJ2-1; TRBD1 aligns across 10 bases. CDR3 length equals 16 residues. Germline V gene lookup returns CDR1 SGHDN and CDR2 FVKESK. The CDR3 DNA is TGTGCCAGCAGCGATTTAGGGACAGGGGAGTACAATGAGCGGTTCTTC. Encoded protein: CASSDLGTGEYNERFF.

DNA for the CDR3: TGTGCCAGCAGCTTTTTGGGACGGGAAAAAGAGACCCAGTACTTC. Encoded protein: CASSFLGREKETQYF. The chain employs TRBV5-8 and TRBJ2-5; tentatively, D is TRBD1 or TRBD2 (5 bases each). The CDR3 has 15 amino acids. The germline V and J ends were trimmed by 2 bases and 3 bases, with 14 bases remaining between them. The germline V gene encodes CDR1 SGHTS and CDR2 YDEGEE. Complete variable domain (other parts from reference TRBV5-8 and TRBJ2-5): EAGVTQSPTHLIKTRGQQATLRCSPISGHTSVYWYQQALGLGLQFLLWYDEGEERNRGNFPPRFSGRQFPNYSSELNVNALELEDSALYLCASSFLGREKETQYFGPGTRLLVL.

The V gene is TRBV4-1, the J gene TRBJ1-4; D is undetermined. Trimming took 0 bases from V and 7 from J, leaving 15 bases between them. Germline assignment: CDR1 MGHRA and CDR2 YSYEKL. This CDR3 region has 16 residues. The CDR3 loop is CASSQDQLGMGEKLFF. The CDR3 nucleotides are TGCGCCAGCAGCCAAGATCAACTGGGGATGGGTGAAAAACTGTTTTTT.

The V and J genes are TRBV2 and TRBJ2-1; TRBD2 is a possible D gene (6 bases). The V and J ends lost 4 bases and 4 bases respectively, with 14 bases between them. Germline-derived CDR1 and CDR2 are SNHLY and FYNNEI. The CDR3 extends over 15 amino acids. DNA of the CDR3: TGTGCCAGCAGTGTCGGTGGGAGGCAATACAATGAGCAGTTCTTC. This sequence encodes CASSVGGRQYNEQFF.

There are a few counts of this clonotype. This sequence joins TRBV11-2 and TRBJ2-1; D is possibly TRBD1 or TRBD2 (5 bases each). Trimming stripped 1 base from V and 8 bases from J, with 9 bases between. Germline CDR1 reads SGHAT; CDR2 reads FQNNGV. This CDR3 comprises 13 residues. The CDR3: CASSLGGAYEQFF. DNA of the CDR3: TGTGCCAGCAGCTTAGGAGGGGCCTATGAGCAGTTCTTC.

The chain combines TRBV5-4 with TRBJ2-3; 11 bases fit TRBD2. V lost 0 bases, J lost 6 bases, and 6 bases stayed unmatched. The CDR3 contains 16 residues. Germline lookup yields CDR1 SGHNT and CDR2 YYREEE (reference sequence). The chain's CDR3 is CASSLGLAGWRDTQYF. CDR3 nucleotide sequence: TGTGCCAGCAGCTTGGGACTAGCGGGGTGGAGGGATACGCAGTATTTT.

This clonotype appeared a few times. The V and J genes are TRBV20-1 and TRBJ2-5, with 7 positions matching TRBD1. The CDR3 is 12 amino acids. The V gene's germline CDR1 is DFQATT and CDR2 SNEGSKA (reference sequence). V shed 6 bases and J 7 bases; nucleotides not matched to a gene: 8. The CDR3 DNA sequence: TGCAGTGCCAAGGGACAGCTTGGGACCCAGTACTTC. Residues: CSAKGQLGTQYF.

This clonotype appeared a few times. The CDR3 DNA reads TGTGCCAGCAGTCGGGGGGGGGTGGAAAAACTGTTTTTT. This sequence encodes CASSRGGVEKLFF. This chain connects TRBV28 to TRBJ1-4; TRBD1 is a possible D gene (5 bases). Per the germline V gene, CDR1 is MDHEN and CDR2 is SYDVKM. Trimming pared 5 bases from V and 8 bases from J, leaving 12 bases between. This CDR3 comprises 13 residues.

V gene TRBV28 combines with J gene TRBJ1-2; no reliable D call. This CDR3 is 11 amino acids long. Germline values: CDR1 MDHEN, CDR2 SYDVKM. V lost 7 bases and J lost 8, with 11 bases in between. CDR3 in DNA: TGTGCCAGCACTGTAGGCTGGGGCTACACCTTC. This encodes CASTVGWGYTF.

There are a few counts of this clonotype. The chain uses TRBV30 and TRBJ2-5; D call uncertain. The CDR3 contains 12 residues. Trimming took 2 bases from V and 4 from J, leaving 8 bases between them. CDR1 is GTSNPN and CDR2 is SVGIG in the germline V gene (reference sequence). CDR3 sequence (DNA): TGTGCCTGGAGTCGGCGCCGAGAGACCCAGTACTTC. This translates into CAWSRRRETQYF.

The chain is built from TRBV4-1 and TRBJ2-7; TRBD1 might be the D (6 bases). CDR3 length: 18 amino acids. CDR1 and CDR2 from the germline V gene are MGHRA and YSYEKL. Trimming cost V 2 bases and J 4 bases, with 24 bases left between them. The CDR3 spells CASSQTSVGQLNWYEQYV. In nucleotides, the CDR3 is TGCGCCAGCAGCCAAACGTCTGTCGGACAGCTTAATTGGTACGAGCAGTACGTC.

This clonotype was counted only a few times. The gene calls are TRBV12-3 or TRBV12-4 and TRBJ1-2, with D unresolved. Trimming cost V 4 bases and J 3 bases, with 12 bases left between them. The CDR3 totals 14 residues. DNA for the CDR3: TGTGCCAGCAGTTCGGCATCAGGCCACTATGGCTACACCTTC. This encodes CASSSASGHYGYTF.

This clonotype was counted between two and nine times. The rearrangement uses TRBV11-3 and TRBJ2-4, with D perhaps matching TRBD2 (5 bases). The germline V gene has CDR1 SGHNT and CDR2 YENEEA. Trimming removed 0 bases at V and 8 bases at J, with 17 bases between. The CDR3 covers 16 residues. The chain's CDR3 is CASSLDLAWVGDIQYF. The DNA of the CDR3 is TGTGCCAGCAGCTTAGATCTGGCCTGGGTGGGAGACATTCAGTACTTC.

This clonotype was seen only a few times. A read error may be the cause here, since a much bigger clone is one base away. The V and J genes are TRBV6-2 or TRBV6-3 and TRBJ2-5; 10 nucleotides line up with TRBD2. CDR1 MNHEY and CDR2 SVGEGT come from the germline V gene. V was clipped by 5 bases and J by 0 bases; unmatched bases: 15. This CDR3 region has 19 residues. The CDR3 spells CASSGDPGLAARYQETQYF. CDR3 DNA sequence: TGTGCCAGCAGTGGAGATCCCGGACTAGCGGCGAGGTACCAAGAGACCCAGTACTTC.

This sequence joins TRBV28 and TRBJ2-1, with TRBD1 as a possible D gene (5 bases). The CDR3 is 12 amino acids. The germline V and J ends were trimmed by 5 bases and 7 bases, with 9 bases remaining between them. In germline, CDR1 is MDHEN, CDR2 SYDVKM. The CDR3 spells CASSLYRNEQFF. CDR3 bases: TGTGCCAGCAGTCTCTACAGGAATGAGCAGTTCTTC.

This clonotype was seen ten or more times. The J gene is TRBJ1-2, the V gene TRBV28; 10 bases are shared with TRBD1. Per the germline V gene, CDR1 is MDHEN and CDR2 is SYDVKM. J gave up 8 bases and V 6 bases, and 9 bases lay outside the gene matches. This CDR3 has 14 amino acids. The CDR3 sequence is CASSPPGQGKGYTF. The CDR3 DNA is TGTGCCAGCAGCCCGCCGGGACAGGGGAAGGGCTACACCTTC.

This clonotype was detected many times. The rearrangement links TRBV3-1 to TRBJ1-1; no firm D call. This CDR3 is 14 amino acids long. The V gene lost 0 bases and the J gene lost 1 base, with 6 bases spanning the gap. CDR1 is LGHDT, CDR2 YNNKEL, per germline (reference sequence). CDR3 sequence (DNA): TGTGCCAGCAGCCAAGAGGGCCAGAACACTGAAGCTTTCTTT. Translating it yields CASSQEGQNTEAFF.

This clonotype has a handful of counts. V gene TRBV20-1 combines with J gene TRBJ1-1; D is possibly TRBD1 (5 bases). Trimming removed 5 bases at V and 6 bases at J, with 13 bases between. The CDR3 is made up of 12 amino acids. Germline CDR1 and CDR2: DFQATT and SNEGSKA (reference sequence). Here the CDR3 reads CSAPQGTSEAFF. Written as DNA, the CDR3 is TGCAGTGCTCCCCAGGGTACTTCTGAAGCTTTCTTT.

This clonotype was detected a few times. This chain uses TRBV28 with TRBJ2-1, with no clear D. The CDR3 contains 14 residues. Trimming left V 4 bases short and J 5 bases short, with 12 bases between. CDR1 and CDR2 from the germline V gene are MDHEN and SYDVKM. This CDR3 is CASSSPMLNNEQFF. The DNA of the CDR3 is TGTGCCAGCAGTTCACCCATGTTAAACAATGAGCAGTTCTTC.

The genes are TRBV12-3 or TRBV12-4 and TRBJ1-2, with a weak D call TRBD1 (5 bases). The CDR3 sequence is 13 residues long. V was cut by 3 bases and J by 8 bases, with 13 bases left in between. The CDR3 region has the DNA TGTGCCAGCAGTTTGGCCAGGGCAATAGGCTACACCTTC. Translated: CASSLARAIGYTF.

There are a few counts of this clonotype. This chain uses TRBV9 with TRBJ2-1; D remains unclear. Trimming removed 0 bases at V and 9 bases at J, with 16 bases between. Germline CDR1 SGDLS, CDR2 YYNGEE. This CDR3 is built from 15 residues. The CDR3 protein is CASSVGSAVEAEQFF. DNA of the CDR3: TGTGCCAGCAGCGTAGGTAGTGCGGTTGAGGCTGAGCAGTTCTTC.

Regarding this clonotype: This may arise from a read error, as a much more abundant clone is one base away. The CDR3: CTISESEGLGSYNEQFF. The CDR3 coding sequence is TGTACCATCAGTGAGTCGGAGGGGCTAGGTTCCTACAATGAGCAGTTCTTC. The chain links TRBV10-3 to TRBJ2-1; tentative D call: TRBD2 (6 bases). The CDR3 contains 17 residues. Germline assignment: CDR1 ENHRY and CDR2 SYGVKD.

The chain uses TRBV6-4 and TRBJ1-1, with 8 bases fitting TRBD1. J was trimmed by 5 bases and V by 6 bases; bases with no gene match: 8. The CDR3 has 14 amino acids. The V gene's germline CDR1 is MRHNA and CDR2 SNTAGT. In DNA form, the CDR3 reads TGTGCCAGCAGGATTACAGGGGGTGAGACTGAAGCTTTCTTT. Its translation: CASRITGGETEAFF.

V usage is TRBV12-5 and J usage is TRBJ2-5; D uncertain. Trimming pared 3 bases from V and 5 bases from J, leaving 10 bases between. CDR1 LGHNT and CDR2 FRNRAP come from the germline V gene. This CDR3 region has 13 residues. The CDR3: CASGFAVAETQYF. The CDR3 DNA follows: TGTGCTAGTGGTTTCGCGGTAGCCGAGACCCAGTACTTC. The complete variable domain, with remaining parts taken from reference TRBV12-5 and TRBJ2-5, reads DARVTQTPRHKVTEMGQEVTMRCQPILGHNTVFWYRQTMMQGLELLAYFRNRAPLDDSGMPKDRFSAEMPDATLATLKIQPSEPRDSAVYFCASGFAVAETQYFGPGTRLLVL.

The chain uses TRBV7-2 and TRBJ1-2; TRBD1 agrees at 10 bases. V dropped 5 bases and J dropped 8; count of bases not matched to a gene: 8. This CDR3 comprises 14 residues. The germline V gene has CDR1 SGHTA and CDR2 FQGNSA. The CDR3 nucleotides read TGTGCCAGCAGCCAGCCGGGACAGGGGCAGGGCTACACCTTC. It translates to CASSQPGQGQGYTF.

This clonotype was seen more than once but under ten times. V usage is TRBV2 and J usage is TRBJ2-2; D is possibly TRBD2 (7 bases). Germline CDR1 is SNHLY and CDR2 is FYNNEI. The length of the CDR3 is 15 residues. Trimming took off 6 bases at V and 4 bases at J, with 15 bases between the two ends. Here the CDR3 reads CASSAAGARTGELFF. CDR3 sequence (DNA): TGTGCCAGCAGCGCGGCGGGGGCCCGCACCGGGGAGCTGTTTTTT.

This clonotype was seen only a few times. V usage is TRBV5-1 and J usage is TRBJ2-3; D is unresolved. Germline V gene data show CDR1 as SGHRS and CDR2 as YFSETQ. V was shortened by 0 bases and J by 6 bases, with 14 bases between the two germline ends. CDR3 length: 15 amino acids. This CDR3 is CASSLAGSQTDTQYF. Here the CDR3 DNA reads TGCGCCAGCAGCTTGGCTGGCAGCCAAACCGATACGCAGTATTTT.

This sequence joins TRBV12-5 and TRBJ1-6; tentatively, D is TRBD1 (6 bases). The CDR3 extends over 15 amino acids. V was trimmed by 5 bases and J by 10 bases, leaving 18 bases between them. Looked up from germline, CDR1 is LGHNT and CDR2 is FRNRAP. This CDR3 is CASGQQGGAGSPLHF. As DNA, the CDR3 is TGTGCTAGTGGTCAACAGGGAGGTGCGGGATCACCCCTCCACTTT.

In its sample, this clonotype was seen many times. This chain links TRBV20-1 with TRBJ2-3, with 10 bases lining up with TRBD2. Germline V gene sequence: CDR1 DFQATT, CDR2 SNEGSKA (reference sequence). V lost 1 base to trimming and J lost 2 bases; unmatched junction nucleotides: 12. CDR3 size: 18 residues. The CDR3 is CSARALAGVPNSTDTQYF. DNA for the CDR3: TGCAGTGCTAGAGCCCTAGCGGGAGTACCCAATTCCACAGATACGCAGTATTTT.

This clonotype came up many times. V gene TRBV20-1 combines with J gene TRBJ1-1; 8 positions match TRBD1. V lost 1 base and J lost 3; bases outside the gene matches: 7. Germline-derived CDR1 and CDR2 are DFQATT and SNEGSKA (reference sequence). This CDR3 is 15 amino acids long. The CDR3: CSARAAVTGDTEAFF. Here the CDR3 DNA reads TGCAGTGCTAGAGCGGCGGTGACAGGGGACACTGAAGCTTTCTTT.

In its sample, this clonotype was seen many times. This chain joins TRBV12-3 or TRBV12-4 and TRBJ2-3; D ambiguous. The CDR3 contains 13 residues. V was cut by 1 base and J by 7 bases, with 9 bases left in between. This CDR3 reads CASSLGWKNTQYF. The CDR3 coding sequence is TGTGCCAGCAGTTTAGGCTGGAAAAATACGCAGTATTTT.

J is TRBJ1-5 and V is TRBV6-1, with D perhaps matching TRBD1 (5 bases). V lost 5 bases to trimming and J lost 2 bases, with 16 bases between them. Germline V gene data show CDR1 as MNHNS and CDR2 as SASEGT. CDR3 length equals 16 residues. The CDR3 here is CASSPARGYGNQPQHF. CDR3 bases: TGTGCCAGCAGTCCGGCTCGGGGGTATGGCAATCAGCCCCAGCATTTT.